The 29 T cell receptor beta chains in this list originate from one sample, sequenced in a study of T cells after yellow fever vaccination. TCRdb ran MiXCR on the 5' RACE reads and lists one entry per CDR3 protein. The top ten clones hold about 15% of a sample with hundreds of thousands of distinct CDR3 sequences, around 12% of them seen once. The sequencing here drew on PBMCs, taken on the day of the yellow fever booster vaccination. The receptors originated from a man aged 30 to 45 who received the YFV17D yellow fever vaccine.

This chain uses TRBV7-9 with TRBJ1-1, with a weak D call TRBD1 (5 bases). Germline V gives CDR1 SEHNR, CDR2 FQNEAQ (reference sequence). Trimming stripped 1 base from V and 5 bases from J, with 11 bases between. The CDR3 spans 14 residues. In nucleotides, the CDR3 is TGTGCCAGCAGCTTAGGGGGGACTCCTACTGAAGCTTTCTTT. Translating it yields CASSLGGTPTEAFF.

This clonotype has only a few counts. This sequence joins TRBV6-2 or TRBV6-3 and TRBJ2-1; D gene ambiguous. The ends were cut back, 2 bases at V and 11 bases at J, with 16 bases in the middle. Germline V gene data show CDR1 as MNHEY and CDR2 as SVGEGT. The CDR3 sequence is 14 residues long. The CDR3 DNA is TGTGCCAGCAGTTACCCCGCGTTATCGGAGAAGCAGTTCTTC. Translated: CASSYPALSEKQFF.

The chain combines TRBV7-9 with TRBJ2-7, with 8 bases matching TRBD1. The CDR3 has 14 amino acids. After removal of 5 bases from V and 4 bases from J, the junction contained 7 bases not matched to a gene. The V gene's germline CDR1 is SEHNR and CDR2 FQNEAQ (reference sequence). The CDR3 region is CASSSAGGFYEQYF. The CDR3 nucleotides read TGTGCCAGCAGCAGCGCAGGGGGCTTTTACGAGCAGTACTTC.

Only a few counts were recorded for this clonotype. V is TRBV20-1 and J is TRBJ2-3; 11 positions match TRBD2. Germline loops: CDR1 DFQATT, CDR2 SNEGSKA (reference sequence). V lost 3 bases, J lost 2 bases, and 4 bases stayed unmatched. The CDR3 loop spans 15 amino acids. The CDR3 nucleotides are TGCAGTGCTAGCTCACTAGCGGGAGACACAGATACGCAGTATTTT. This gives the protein CSASSLAGDTDTQYF.

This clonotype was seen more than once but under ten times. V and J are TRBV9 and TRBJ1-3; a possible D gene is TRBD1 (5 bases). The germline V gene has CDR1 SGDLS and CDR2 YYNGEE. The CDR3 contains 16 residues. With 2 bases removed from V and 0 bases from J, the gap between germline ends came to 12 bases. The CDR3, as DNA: TGTGCCAGCAGCGTGCGAGGGGTATCCTCTGGAAACACCATATATTTT. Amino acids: CASSVRGVSSGNTIYF.

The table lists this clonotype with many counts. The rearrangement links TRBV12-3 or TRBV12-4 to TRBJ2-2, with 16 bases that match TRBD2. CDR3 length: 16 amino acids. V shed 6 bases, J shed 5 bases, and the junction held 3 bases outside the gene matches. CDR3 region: CASSLGLAGGTGELFF. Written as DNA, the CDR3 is TGTGCCAGCAGCTTGGGACTAGCGGGAGGGACCGGGGAGCTGTTTTTT.

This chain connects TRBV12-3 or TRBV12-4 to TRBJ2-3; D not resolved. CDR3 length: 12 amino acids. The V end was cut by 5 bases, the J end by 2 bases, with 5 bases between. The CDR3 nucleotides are TGTGCCAGCAGTATCTACACAGATACGCAGTATTTT. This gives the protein CASSIYTDTQYF.

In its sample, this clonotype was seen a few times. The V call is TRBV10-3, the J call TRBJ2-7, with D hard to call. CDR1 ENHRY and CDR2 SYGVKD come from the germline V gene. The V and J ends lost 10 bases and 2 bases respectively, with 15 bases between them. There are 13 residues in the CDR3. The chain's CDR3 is CATAKGSTYEQYF. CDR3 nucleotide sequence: TGTGCCACAGCCAAGGGTAGTACCTACGAGCAGTACTTC.

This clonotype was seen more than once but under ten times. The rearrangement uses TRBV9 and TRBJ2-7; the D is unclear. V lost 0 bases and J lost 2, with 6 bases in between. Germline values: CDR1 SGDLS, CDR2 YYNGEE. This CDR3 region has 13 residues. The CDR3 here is CASSVDPAYEQYF. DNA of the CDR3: TGTGCCAGCAGCGTAGACCCCGCCTACGAGCAGTACTTC.

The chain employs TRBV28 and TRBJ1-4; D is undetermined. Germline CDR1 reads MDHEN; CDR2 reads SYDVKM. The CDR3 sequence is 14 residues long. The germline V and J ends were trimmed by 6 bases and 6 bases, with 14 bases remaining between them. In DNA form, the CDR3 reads TGTGCCAGCAGAGACACCCTTTTGTATGAAAAACTGTTTTTT. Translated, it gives CASRDTLLYEKLFF.

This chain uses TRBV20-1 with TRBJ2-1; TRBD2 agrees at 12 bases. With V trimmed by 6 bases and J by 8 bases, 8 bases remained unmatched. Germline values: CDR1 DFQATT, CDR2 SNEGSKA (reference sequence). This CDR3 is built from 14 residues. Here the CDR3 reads CSAKTSGRFDEQFF. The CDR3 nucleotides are TGCAGTGCAAAGACTAGCGGGAGATTCGATGAGCAGTTCTTC.

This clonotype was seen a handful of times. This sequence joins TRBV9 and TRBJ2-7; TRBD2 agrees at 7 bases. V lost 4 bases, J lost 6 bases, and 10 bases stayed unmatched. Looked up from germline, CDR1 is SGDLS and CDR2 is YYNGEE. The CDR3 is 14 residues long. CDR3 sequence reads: CASSPSGLEIEQYF. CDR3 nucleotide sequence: TGTGCCAGCAGCCCCTCTGGACTAGAAATCGAGCAGTACTTC.

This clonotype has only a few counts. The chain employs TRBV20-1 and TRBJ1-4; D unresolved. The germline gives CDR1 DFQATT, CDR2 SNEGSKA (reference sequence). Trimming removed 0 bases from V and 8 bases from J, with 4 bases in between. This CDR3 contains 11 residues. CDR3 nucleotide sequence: TGCAGTGCTAGAGAGAAAGAAAAACTGTTTTTT. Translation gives CSAREKEKLFF.

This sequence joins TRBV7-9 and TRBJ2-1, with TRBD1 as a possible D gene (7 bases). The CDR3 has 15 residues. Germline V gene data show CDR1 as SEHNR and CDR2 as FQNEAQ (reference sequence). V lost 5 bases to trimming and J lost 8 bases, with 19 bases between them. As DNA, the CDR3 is TGTGCCAGCAGCCAGGGGGGACTCTCTTGGGATGAGCAGTTCTTC. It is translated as CASSQGGLSWDEQFF.

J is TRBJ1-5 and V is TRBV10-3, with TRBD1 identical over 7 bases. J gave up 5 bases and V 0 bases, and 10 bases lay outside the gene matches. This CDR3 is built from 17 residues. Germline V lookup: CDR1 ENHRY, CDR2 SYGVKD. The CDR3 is CAISESVLGDRHQPQHF. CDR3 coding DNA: TGTGCCATCAGTGAGTCAGTTTTGGGGGACAGACATCAGCCCCAGCATTTT.

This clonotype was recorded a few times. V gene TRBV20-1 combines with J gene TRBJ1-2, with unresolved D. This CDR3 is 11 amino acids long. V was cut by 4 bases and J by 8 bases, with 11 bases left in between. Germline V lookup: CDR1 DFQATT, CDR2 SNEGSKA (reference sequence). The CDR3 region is CSAIVQGGYTF. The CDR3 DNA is TGCAGTGCTATAGTACAAGGGGGCTACACCTTC.

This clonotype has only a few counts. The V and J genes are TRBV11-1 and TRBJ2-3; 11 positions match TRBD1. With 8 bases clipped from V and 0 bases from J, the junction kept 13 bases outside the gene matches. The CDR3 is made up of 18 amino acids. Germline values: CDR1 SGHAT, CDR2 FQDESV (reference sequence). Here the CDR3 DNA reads TGTGCCAGCCCGGGACCCGGGACAGGGGGTAGAAGCACAGATACGCAGTATTTT. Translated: CASPGPGTGGRSTDTQYF.

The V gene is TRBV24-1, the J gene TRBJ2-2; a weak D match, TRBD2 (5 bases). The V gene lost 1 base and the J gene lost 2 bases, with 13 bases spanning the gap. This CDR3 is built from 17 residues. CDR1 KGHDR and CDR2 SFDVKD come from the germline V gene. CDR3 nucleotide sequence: TGTGCCACCAGTGATTTCCGTCAGCGGCCTAACACCGGGGAGCTGTTTTTT. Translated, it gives CATSDFRQRPNTGELFF.

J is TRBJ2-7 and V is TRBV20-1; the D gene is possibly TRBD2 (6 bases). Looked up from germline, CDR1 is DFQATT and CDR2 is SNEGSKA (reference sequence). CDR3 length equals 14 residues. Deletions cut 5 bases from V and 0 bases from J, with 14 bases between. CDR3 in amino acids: CSAAFGSSSYEQYF. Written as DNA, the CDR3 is TGCAGTGCTGCATTCGGGAGTAGCTCCTACGAGCAGTACTTC.

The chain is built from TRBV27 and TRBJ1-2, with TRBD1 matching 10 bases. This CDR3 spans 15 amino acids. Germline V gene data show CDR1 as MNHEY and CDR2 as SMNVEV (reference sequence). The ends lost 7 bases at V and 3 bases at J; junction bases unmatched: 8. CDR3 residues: CASTPGQGSHYGYTF. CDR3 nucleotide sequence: TGTGCCAGCACCCCGGGACAGGGGAGCCACTATGGCTACACCTTC.

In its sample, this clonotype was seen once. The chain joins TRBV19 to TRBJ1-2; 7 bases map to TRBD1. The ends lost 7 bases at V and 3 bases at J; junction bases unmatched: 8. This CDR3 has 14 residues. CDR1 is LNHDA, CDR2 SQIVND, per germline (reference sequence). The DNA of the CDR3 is TGTGCCAGTACTCCCGGGACAGCACACTATGGCTACACCTTC. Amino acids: CASTPGTAHYGYTF.

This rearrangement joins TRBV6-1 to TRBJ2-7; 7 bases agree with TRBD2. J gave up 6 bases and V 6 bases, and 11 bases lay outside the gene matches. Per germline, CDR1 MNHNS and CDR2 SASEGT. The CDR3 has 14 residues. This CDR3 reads CASSLLLSGGEQYF. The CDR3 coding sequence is TGTGCCAGCAGCCTCCTGTTATCGGGGGGCGAGCAGTACTTC.

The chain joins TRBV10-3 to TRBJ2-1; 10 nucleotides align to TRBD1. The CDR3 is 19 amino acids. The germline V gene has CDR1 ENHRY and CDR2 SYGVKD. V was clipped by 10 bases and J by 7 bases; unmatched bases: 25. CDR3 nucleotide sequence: TGTGCCACCGGGGGGAGGGGGACAGGGGTCCCCGCAAGGGTAAATGAGCAGTTCTTC. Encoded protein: CATGGRGTGVPARVNEQFF.

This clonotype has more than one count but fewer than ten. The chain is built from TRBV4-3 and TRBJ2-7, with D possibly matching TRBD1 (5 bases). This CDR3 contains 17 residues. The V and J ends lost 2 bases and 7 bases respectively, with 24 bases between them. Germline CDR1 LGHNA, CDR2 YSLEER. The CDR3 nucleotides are TGCGCCAGCAGCCAAAGGGAATCCGCAGGGCTTATGAAGGAGCAGTACTTC. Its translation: CASSQRESAGLMKEQYF.

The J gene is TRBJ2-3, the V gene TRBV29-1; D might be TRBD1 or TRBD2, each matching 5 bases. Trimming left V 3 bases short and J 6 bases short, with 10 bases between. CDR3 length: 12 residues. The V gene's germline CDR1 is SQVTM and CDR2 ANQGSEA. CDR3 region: CSVDRGRDTQYF. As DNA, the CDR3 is TGCAGCGTTGACCGGGGCCGGGATACGCAGTATTTT.

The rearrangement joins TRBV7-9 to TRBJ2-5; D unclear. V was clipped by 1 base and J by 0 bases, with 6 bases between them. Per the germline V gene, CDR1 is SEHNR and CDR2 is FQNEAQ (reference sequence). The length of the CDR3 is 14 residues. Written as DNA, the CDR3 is TGTGCCAGCAGCTTAGAACTGTACCAAGAGACCCAGTACTTC. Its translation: CASSLELYQETQYF.

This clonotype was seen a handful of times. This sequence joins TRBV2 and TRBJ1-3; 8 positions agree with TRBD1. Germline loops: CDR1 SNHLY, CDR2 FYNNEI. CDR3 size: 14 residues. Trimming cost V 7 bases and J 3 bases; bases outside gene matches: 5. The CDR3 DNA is TGTGCCAGCATGGACAGGGCTTATGGAAACACCATATATTTT. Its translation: CASMDRAYGNTIYF.

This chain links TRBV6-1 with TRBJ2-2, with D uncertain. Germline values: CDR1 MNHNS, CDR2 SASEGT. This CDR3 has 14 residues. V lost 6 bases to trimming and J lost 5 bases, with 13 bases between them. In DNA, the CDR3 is TGTGCCAGCAGGGCCGGGTCTAATACCGGGGAGCTGTTTTTT. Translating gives CASRAGSNTGELFF.

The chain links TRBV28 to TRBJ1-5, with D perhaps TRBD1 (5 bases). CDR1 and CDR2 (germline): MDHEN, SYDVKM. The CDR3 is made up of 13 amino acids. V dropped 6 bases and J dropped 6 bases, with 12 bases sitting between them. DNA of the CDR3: TGTGCCAGCAGACAGGCGGAATTTCAGCCCCAGCATTTT. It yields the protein CASRQAEFQPQHF.